This TCR beta chain was obtained from a study of chemoradiotherapy in HPV16-positive cancers. For the study at large: Two HPV16-positive patients' cells yielded candidate HPV-specific clones and common motifs.

Study results and caveats: During treatment, candidate HPV-specific clones and E7-related motifs expanded in tumor.

Over chemoradiotherapy, repertoires were sampled more than once. As concerns this clone: Its target is unknown.

Germline values: CDR1 SGHRS, CDR2 YFSETQ. This CDR3 has 22 amino acids. V lost 0 bases, J lost 4 bases, and 16 bases stayed unmatched. Measured with immunoSEQ multiplex PCR; TCRdb has only the in-frame clones, and not every one. The sample has about 13,000 clones; around 85% are singletons. This material consisted of blood, taken from a patient who underwent chemoradiotherapy. The chain has TRBV5-1 and TRBJ2-2, with TRBD2 identical over 15 bases. This receptor was identified in a human donor with HPV-associated anogenital cancer. CDR3 sequence reads: CASSLATIRTSGGAYSTGELFF. The CDR3 DNA reads TGCGCCAGCAGCTTGGCCACAATCAGGACTAGCGGGGGGGCCTACAGCACCGGGGAGCTGTTTTTT.